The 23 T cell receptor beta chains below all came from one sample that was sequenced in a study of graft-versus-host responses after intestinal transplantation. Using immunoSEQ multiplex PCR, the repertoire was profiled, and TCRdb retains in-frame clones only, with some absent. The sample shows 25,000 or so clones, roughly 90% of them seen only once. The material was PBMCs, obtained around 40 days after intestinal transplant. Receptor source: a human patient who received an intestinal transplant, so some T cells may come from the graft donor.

The CDR3 nucleotides are TGTGCCAGCAGTTTAAACAAGGGCTACTCCTACGAGCAGTACTTC. Amino acids: CASSLNKGYSYEQYF. The chain uses TRBV28 and TRBJ2-7; D uncertain. V shed 2 bases and J shed 0 bases, with 11 bases lying between them. The germline V gene has CDR1 MDHEN and CDR2 SYDVKM. CDR3 length: 15 amino acids.

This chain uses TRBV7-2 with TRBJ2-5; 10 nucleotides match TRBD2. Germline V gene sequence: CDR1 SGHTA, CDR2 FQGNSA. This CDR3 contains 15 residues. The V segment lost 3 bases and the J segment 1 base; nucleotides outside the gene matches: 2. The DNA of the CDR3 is TGTGCCAGCAGCTTGAGACTAGCGGGCCAAGAGACCCAGTACTTC. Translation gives CASSLRLAGQETQYF.

CDR3 in DNA: TGTGCCAGCACATTGTCCCTAGCGGTAAACAATGAGCAGTTCTTC. Protein sequence: CASTLSLAVNNEQFF. This chain links TRBV28 with TRBJ2-1; 7 bases are a match to TRBD2. The CDR3 consists of 15 residues. Germline CDR1 is MDHEN and CDR2 is SYDVKM. The J segment lost 5 bases and the V segment lost 7 bases, leaving 11 bases of the junction unmatched.

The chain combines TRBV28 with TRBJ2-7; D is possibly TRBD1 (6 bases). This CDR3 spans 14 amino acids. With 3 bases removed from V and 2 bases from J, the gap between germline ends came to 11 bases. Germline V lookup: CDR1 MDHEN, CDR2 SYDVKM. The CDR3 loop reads CASSFGTPTYEQYF. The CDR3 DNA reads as TGTGCCAGCAGTTTCGGGACACCCACCTACGAGCAGTACTTC. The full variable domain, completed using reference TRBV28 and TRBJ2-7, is DVKVTQSSRYLVKRTGEKVFLECVQDMDHENMFWYRQDPGLGLRLIYFSYDVKMKEKGDIPEGYSVSREKKERFSLILESASTNQTSMYLCASSFGTPTYEQYFGPGTRLTVT.

Here the CDR3 DNA reads TGTGCCAGTACGGGGGTTGGGAGCTCTGGAAACACCATATATTTT. Amino acid sequence: CASTGVGSSGNTIYF. The chain couples TRBV19 to TRBJ1-3; D is possibly TRBD1 (5 bases). This CDR3 contains 15 residues. CDR1 and CDR2 (germline): LNHDA, SQIVND (reference sequence). Trimming removed 7 bases from V and 0 bases from J, with 13 bases in between.

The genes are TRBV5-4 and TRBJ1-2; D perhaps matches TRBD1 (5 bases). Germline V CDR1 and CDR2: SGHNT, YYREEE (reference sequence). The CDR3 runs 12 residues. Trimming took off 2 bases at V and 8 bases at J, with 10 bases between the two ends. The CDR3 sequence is CASSLEGEGYTF. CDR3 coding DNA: TGTGCCAGCAGCTTAGAAGGGGAGGGCTACACCTTC.

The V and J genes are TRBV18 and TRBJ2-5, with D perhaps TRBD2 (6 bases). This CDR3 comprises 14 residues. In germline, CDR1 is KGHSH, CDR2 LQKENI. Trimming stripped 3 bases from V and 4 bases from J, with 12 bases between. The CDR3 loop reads CASSPSTRGETQYF. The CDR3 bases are TGTGCCAGCTCACCTTCGACTAGGGGAGAGACCCAGTACTTC. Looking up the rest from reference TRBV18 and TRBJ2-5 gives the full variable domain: NAGVMQNPRHLVRRRGQEARLRCSPMKGHSHVYWYRQLPEEGLKFMVYLQKENIIDESGMPKERFSAEFPKEGPSILRIQQVVRGDSAAYFCASSPSTRGETQYFGPGTRLLVL.

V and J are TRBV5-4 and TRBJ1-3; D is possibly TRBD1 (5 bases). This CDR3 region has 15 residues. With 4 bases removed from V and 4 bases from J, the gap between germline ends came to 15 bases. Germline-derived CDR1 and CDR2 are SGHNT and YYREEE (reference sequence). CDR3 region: CASSLGGGSGNTIYF. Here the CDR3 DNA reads TGTGCCAGCAGCCTTGGCGGGGGGTCCGGAAACACCATATATTTT.

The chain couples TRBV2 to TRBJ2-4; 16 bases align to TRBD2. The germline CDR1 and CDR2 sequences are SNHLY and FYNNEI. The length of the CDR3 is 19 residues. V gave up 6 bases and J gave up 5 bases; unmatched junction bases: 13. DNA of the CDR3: TGTGCCAGCAGCGCCCAGGTACCGGGACTAGCGGGAGGGCAAAACATTCAGTACTTC. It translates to CASSAQVPGLAGGQNIQYF.

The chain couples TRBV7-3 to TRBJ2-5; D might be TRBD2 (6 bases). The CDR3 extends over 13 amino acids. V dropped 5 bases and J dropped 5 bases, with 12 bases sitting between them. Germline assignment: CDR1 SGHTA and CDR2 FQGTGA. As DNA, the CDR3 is TGTGCCAGCAGCCCCACCGGGAGTGAGACCCAGTACTTC. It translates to CASSPTGSETQYF.

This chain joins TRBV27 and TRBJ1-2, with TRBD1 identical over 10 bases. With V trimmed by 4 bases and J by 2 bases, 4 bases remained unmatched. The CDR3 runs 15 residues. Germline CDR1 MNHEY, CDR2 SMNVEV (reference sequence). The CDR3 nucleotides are TGTGCCAGCAGTTACGGACAGGGGGTGAACTATGGCTACACCTTC. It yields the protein CASSYGQGVNYGYTF.

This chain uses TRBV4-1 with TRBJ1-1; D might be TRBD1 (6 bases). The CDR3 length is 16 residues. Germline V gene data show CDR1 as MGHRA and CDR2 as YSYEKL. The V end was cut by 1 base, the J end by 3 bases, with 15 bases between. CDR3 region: CASSQGFGGLDTEAFF. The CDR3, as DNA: TGCGCCAGCAGCCAAGGCTTCGGGGGGCTCGACACTGAAGCTTTCTTT.

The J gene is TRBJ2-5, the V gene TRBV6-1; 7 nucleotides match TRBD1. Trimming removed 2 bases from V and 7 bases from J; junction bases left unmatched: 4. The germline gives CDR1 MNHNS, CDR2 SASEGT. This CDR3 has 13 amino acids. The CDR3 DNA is TGTGCCAGCAGTGAACTAGGGGGCGGGACCCAGTACTTC. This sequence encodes CASSELGGGTQYF.

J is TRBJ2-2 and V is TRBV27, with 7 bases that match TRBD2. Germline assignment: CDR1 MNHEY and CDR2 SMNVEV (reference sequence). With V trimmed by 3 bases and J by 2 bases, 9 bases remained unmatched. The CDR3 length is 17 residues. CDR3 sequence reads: CASSLFSGLLNTGELFF. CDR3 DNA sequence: TGTGCCAGCAGTTTGTTTAGCGGGTTGTTAAACACCGGGGAGCTGTTTTTT.

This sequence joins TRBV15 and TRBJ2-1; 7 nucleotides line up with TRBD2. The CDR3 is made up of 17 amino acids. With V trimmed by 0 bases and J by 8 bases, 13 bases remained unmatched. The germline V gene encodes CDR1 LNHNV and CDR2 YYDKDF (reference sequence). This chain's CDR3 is CATSRDRAGAFPYEQFF. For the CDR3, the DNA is TGTGCCACCAGCAGAGATCGGGCGGGAGCCTTCCCATATGAGCAGTTCTTC.

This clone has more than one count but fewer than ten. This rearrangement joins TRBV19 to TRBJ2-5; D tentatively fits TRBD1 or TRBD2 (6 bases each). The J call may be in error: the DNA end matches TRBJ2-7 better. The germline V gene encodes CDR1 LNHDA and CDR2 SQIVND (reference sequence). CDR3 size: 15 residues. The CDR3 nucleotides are TGTGCCAGTAGTGGGGGATGGGGGGACACCTACGAGCAGTACTTC. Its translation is CASSGGWGDTYEQYF.

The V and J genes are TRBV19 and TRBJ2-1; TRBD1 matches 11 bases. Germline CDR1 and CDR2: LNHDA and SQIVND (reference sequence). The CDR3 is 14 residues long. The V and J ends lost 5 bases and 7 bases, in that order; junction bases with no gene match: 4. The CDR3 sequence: CASSSGTGGNEQFF. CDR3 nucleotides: TGTGCCAGTAGTTCCGGGACAGGGGGGAATGAGCAGTTCTTC. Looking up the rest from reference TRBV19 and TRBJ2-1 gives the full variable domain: DGGITQSPKYLFRKEGQNVTLSCEQNLNHDAMYWYRQDPGQGLRLIYYSQIVNDFQKGDIAEGYSVSREKKESFPLTVTSAQKNPTAFYLCASSSGTGGNEQFFGPGTRLTVL.

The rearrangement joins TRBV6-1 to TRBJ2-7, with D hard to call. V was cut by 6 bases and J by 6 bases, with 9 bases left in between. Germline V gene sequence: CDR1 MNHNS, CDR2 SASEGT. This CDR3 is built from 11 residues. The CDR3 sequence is CASRNPLEQYF. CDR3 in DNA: TGTGCCAGCAGGAACCCACTCGAGCAGTACTTC.

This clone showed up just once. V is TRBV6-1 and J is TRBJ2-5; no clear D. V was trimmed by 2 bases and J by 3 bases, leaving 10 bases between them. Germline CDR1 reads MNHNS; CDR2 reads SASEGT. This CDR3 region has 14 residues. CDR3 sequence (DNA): TGTGCCAGCAGTGAACAGGCAGAGGAAGAGACCCAGTACTTC. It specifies CASSEQAEEETQYF.

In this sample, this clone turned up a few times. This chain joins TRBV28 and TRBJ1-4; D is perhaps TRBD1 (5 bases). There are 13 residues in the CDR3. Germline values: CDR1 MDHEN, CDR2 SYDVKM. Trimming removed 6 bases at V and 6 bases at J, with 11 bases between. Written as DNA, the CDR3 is TGTGCCAGCAGCCATGGGGCAGATGAAAAACTGTTTTTT. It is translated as CASSHGADEKLFF.

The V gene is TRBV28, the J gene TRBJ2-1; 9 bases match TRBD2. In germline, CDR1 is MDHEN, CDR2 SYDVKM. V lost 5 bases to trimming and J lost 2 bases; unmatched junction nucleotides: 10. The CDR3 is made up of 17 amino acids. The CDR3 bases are TGTGCCAGCAGTCCCAGGCGGGAGGGGTCTCCCTACAATGAGCAGTTCTTC. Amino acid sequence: CASSPRREGSPYNEQFF.

CDR3 sequence: CASSLRRTGLEQYF. CDR3 nucleotide sequence: TGTGCCAGCAGTTTAAGGCGGACAGGGCTCGAGCAGTACTTC. This chain links TRBV28 with TRBJ2-7, with 8 nucleotides matching TRBD1. The CDR3 totals 14 residues. Germline CDR1 and CDR2: MDHEN and SYDVKM. Germline trimming cut 2 bases from V and 6 bases from J; bases unmatched to any gene: 6.

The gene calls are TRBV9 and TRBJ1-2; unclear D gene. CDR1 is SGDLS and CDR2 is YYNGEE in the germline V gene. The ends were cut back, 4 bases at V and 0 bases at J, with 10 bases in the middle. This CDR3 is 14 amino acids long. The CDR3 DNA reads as TGTGCCAGCAGCTCCTCAGGATCTAACTATGGCTACACCTTC. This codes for CASSSSGSNYGYTF.